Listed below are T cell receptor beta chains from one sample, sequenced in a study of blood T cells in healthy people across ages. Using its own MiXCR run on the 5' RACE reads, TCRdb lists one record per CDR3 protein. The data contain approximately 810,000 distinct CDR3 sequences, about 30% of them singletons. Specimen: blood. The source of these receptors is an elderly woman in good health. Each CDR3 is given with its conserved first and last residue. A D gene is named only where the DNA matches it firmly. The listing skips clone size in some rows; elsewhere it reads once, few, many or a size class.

CATPPPIANEKLFF	TGTGCCACTCCCCCCCCCATCGCTAATGAAAAACTGTTTTTT	few	TRBV13	TRBJ1-4	-
CATSRGGGTNEKLFF	TGTGCCACCAGCAGAGGAGGGGGCACTAATGAAAAACTGTTTTTT	few	TRBV15	TRBJ1-4	TRBD1
CAWSVLLNTGELFF	TGTGCCTGGAGTGTACTACTAAACACCGGGGAGCTGTTTTTT	few	TRBV30	TRBJ2-2	-
CASSFRGCYGHTF	TGTGCCAGCAGTTTTCGGGGTTGCTATGGCCACACCTTC	-	TRBV12-3/TRBV12-4	TRBJ1-2	-
CSVRTGRTNTEAFF	TGCAGCGTACGGACAGGGAGAACGAACACTGAAGCTTTCTTT	-	TRBV29-1	TRBJ1-1	TRBD1
CASSPRPGHGIQETQYF	TGTGCCAGCTCACCAAGACCGGGACACGGGATCCAAGAGACCCAGTACTTC	-	TRBV18	TRBJ2-5	-
CSASRDWNQANYGYTF	TGCAGTGCTAGCCGAGACTGGAACCAAGCAAACTATGGCTACACCTTC	many	TRBV20-1	TRBJ1-2	-
CASSQGEGVAFF	TGTGCCAGCAGCCAAGGTGAGGGAGTGGCTTTCTTT	-	TRBV3-1	TRBJ1-1	-
CASSVSGGLYNEQFF	TGTGCCAGCAGCGTTAGCGGGGGTCTCTACAATGAGCAGTTCTTC	many	TRBV7-2	TRBJ2-1	TRBD2
CASSLASGAGLGGEQYF	TGTGCCAGCAGCCTTGCTAGCGGTGCTGGCTTGGGGGGGGAGCAGTACTTC	few	TRBV7-2	TRBJ2-5	TRBD2
CSANRGSGYTF	TGCAGTGCTAACAGGGGTAGTGGCTACACCTTC	many	TRBV20-1	TRBJ1-2	TRBD1
CASSQRDRAGTGELFF	TGTGCCAGCAGCCAGAGGGACAGGGCGGGCACCGGGGAGCTGTTTTTT	-	TRBV6-6	TRBJ2-2	TRBD1
CASSRVSTQYF	TGTGCCAGCAGCCGTGTTTCCACCCAGTACTTC	few	TRBV7-2	TRBJ2-5	-
CASSYGGDGYTF	TGCGCCAGCAGCTATGGGGGAGATGGCTACACCTTC	many	TRBV5-1	TRBJ1-2	-
CASSSRTNQPQHF	TGTGCCAGCAGCTCCAGGACGAATCAGCCCCAGCATTTT	few	TRBV7-9	TRBJ1-5	-
CASSSGQLSGEKLFF	TGTGCCAGCAGCTCCGGACAGCTCTCTGGTGAAAAACTGTTTTTT	few	TRBV7-2	TRBJ1-4	-
CSASFRGGSPLHF	TGCAGTGCTAGTTTTCGGGGAGGTTCACCCCTCCACTTT	few	TRBV20-1	TRBJ1-6	-
CASSPGLTYEQYF	TGTGCCAGCAGCCCAGGACTGACCTACGAGCAGTACTTC	many	TRBV7-2	TRBJ2-7	-
CASSQEVVVEETQYF	TGTGCCAGCAGCCAAGAGGTTGTGGTAGAAGAGACCCAGTACTTC	many	TRBV3-1	TRBJ2-5	-
CASKVRYLRHLRLYEQYF	TGTGCCAGCAAAGTCCGTTATCTCAGACACCTGAGACTCTACGAGCAGTACTTC	few	TRBV27	TRBJ2-7	-
CASSPKTSGVFGNTQYF	TGTGCCAGCAGCCCAAAGACTAGCGGGGTCTTCGGTAATACGCAGTATTTT	once	TRBV7-2	TRBJ2-3	TRBD2
CSVEDWVLSQETQYF	TGCAGCGTTGAAGATTGGGTCCTATCGCAAGAGACCCAGTACTTC	many	TRBV29-1	TRBJ2-5	-
CASSYGQLSYEQYF	TGTGCCAGCAGTTACGGGCAGCTCTCCTACGAGCAGTACTTC	many	TRBV6-2/TRBV6-3	TRBJ2-7	-
CASSPVGSIAYEQYF	TGTGCCAGCAGCCCGGTAGGGTCGATAGCCTACGAGCAGTACTTC	-	TRBV3-1	TRBJ2-7	-
CASSPSGGSNYGYTF	TGTGCCAGCAGCCCGTCAGGGGGATCAAACTATGGCTACACCTTC	many	TRBV28	TRBJ1-2	TRBD1
CASSYLFGREQYF	TGTGCCAGCAGTTACCTCTTCGGCCGCGAGCAGTACTTC	-	TRBV6-2/TRBV6-3	TRBJ2-7	-
CASSYSGGAGDTQYF	TGTGCCAGCAGTTATAGCGGGGGGGCAGGTGATACGCAGTATTTT	-	TRBV12-3/TRBV12-4	TRBJ2-3	TRBD2
CASRLTPGQVEETQYF	TGTGCCAGCAGACTGACTCCGGGACAGGTCGAAGAGACCCAGTACTTC	many	TRBV6-2/TRBV6-3	TRBJ2-5	TRBD1
CASSSTDRDGGYTF	TGTGCCAGCAGTTCCACGGACAGGGACGGCGGCTACACCTTC	many	TRBV7-9	TRBJ1-2	TRBD1
CASSSPRQLKTEAFF	TGTGCCAGCAGTTCACCGAGACAGCTGAAGACTGAAGCTTTCTTT	-	TRBV6-2/TRBV6-3	TRBJ1-1	-
CASSKRAGQGTGANVLTF	TGTGCCAGCAGCAAGCGAGCGGGACAGGGGACCGGGGCCAACGTCCTGACTTTC	few	TRBV21-1	TRBJ2-6	-
CASTLGQNQETQYF	TGTGCCAGCACCCTCGGACAGAACCAAGAGACCCAGTACTTC	many	TRBV6-1	TRBJ2-5	-
CASSDRYNERFF	TGTGCCAGCAGCGACAGGTACAATGAGCGGTTCTTC	-	TRBV7-2	TRBJ2-1	-
CASSWAKLGGGYTF	TGTGCCAGCAGTTGGGCGAAACTCGGGGGTGGCTACACCTTC	few	TRBV27	TRBJ1-2	-
CASSWDGGGSGDTQYF	TGTGCCAGCAGCTGGGACGGCGGGGGGTCGGGAGATACGCAGTATTTT	many	TRBV7-9	TRBJ2-3	TRBD2
CSARDWSTGSADTQYF	TGCAGTGCTAGAGATTGGAGCACAGGCTCAGCAGATACGCAGTATTTT	many	TRBV20-1	TRBJ2-3	-
CASSLQRGFNEQFF	TGTGCCAGCAGCTTACAGCGGGGGTTCAATGAGCAGTTCTTC	-	TRBV7-2	TRBJ2-1	TRBD2
CASFRTGTGELFF	TGTGCCAGCTTCCGGACTGGGACCGGGGAGCTGTTTTTT	-	TRBV9	TRBJ2-2	-